Listed here is a single T cell receptor (beta chain). This clone was detected a few times. The specificity of this receptor is unknown. It has no much larger one-base neighbor in the sample; base qualities were not kept. The goal of deep resolution MiSeq sequencing was a depth between 1 in 1 million and 1 in 200,000 T cells, and coverage averaged 10x per clonotype. TCR beta libraries were generated with the immunoSEQ hsTCRB Kit. Per the authors' processing: Data were analyzed with ImmunoSEQ Data Assistant and ImmunoSEQ Analyzer, with V, D and J genes assigned per IMGT definitions. Clonality, with values ranging from 0 to 1, was calculated as one minus the normalized Shannon entropy of productive rearrangement frequencies. Public clonotype analysis was restricted to overrepresented clonotypes comprising at least 0.05% of each patient's repertoire. Repertoires from some twelve age-matched healthy donors in immuneACCESS were used as clonality controls. TCRdb obtained this table from immuneACCESS and retained in-frame rearrangements with V and J assigned. These tables miss some clones; where compared with another copy, unresolved V genes account for less than half of the shortfall, and the remainder is unexplained. Clone size and the V and J calls come from that table; the DNA yielded D and trimming. Counted in this sample were 25,000 to 30,000 clones; around two thirds of them appeared once. The ten largest make up roughly half of the sample.

CDR3 length: 14 amino acids, cysteine to phenylalanine. The sequence is cut down to CDR3 DNA, 42 bases in frame from base 1. The germline V gene yields ENHRY for CDR1 and SYGVKD for CDR2. At the junction V is shortened by 0 bases and J by 6 bases, with 12 bases in between. The data were taken from a study of cytotoxic CD8 clonotypes in ibrutinib-treated CLL (dated by TCRdb to the early 2020s). About the full investigation: The cohort was composed of 11 relapsed/refractory and approximately 14 treatment-naive patients; IGHV unmutated status was identified in 17 patients. Responses were partial in roughly 24 patients and complete in 2; after median approximately 5.5 years follow-up, about 14 stayed in remission and about twelve progressed. Response samples were taken after a median of roughly a year on treatment, ranging from about 6 to 36 months. An average of 255,043 productive templates and 94,082 productive rearrangements was obtained per sample. Longitudinal samples were obtainable from about 30% of the 86 participants in the trial. Cryopreserved peripheral blood mononuclear cells were obtained prior to treatment, at the time of response, and at either disease progression or sustained remission. Patients were still on ibrutinib when every remission and progressive disease sample was collected. Study-wide findings and limitations: Sampling times were not matched between patients in sustained remission and patients whose disease was progressing, and lymph node repertoires were not examined. Public clonotypes were found to be uncommon and were observed to contract or remain stable during treatment; the increase in clonality was shown to reflect expansion of private clonotypes at ibrutinib response. Baseline clonality was found to be higher than that of age-matched healthy donors and was strongly correlated with circulating CD8+ T-cell counts. Clonality rose at ibrutinib response, remained stable during sustained remission, and dropped back toward baseline at progression.

Reading the label with the study, this specimen's time point is: 20 to 25 months on ibrutinib. For TCR beta library preparation, roughly 2 micrograms of genomic DNA were extracted from the cryopreserved PBMCs. Longitudinal blood samples from CLL patients on ibrutinib monotherapy were analyzed using high-throughput TCR beta sequencing. Patients were enrolled in a phase 2 open-label single-center ibrutinib monotherapy trial. The sequence was obtained from a human donor with chronic lymphocytic leukemia. Source: PBMCs, taken after 24 months of ibrutinib treatment. This chain is built from TRBV10-3 and TRBJ2-7; too little of a D gene remains to name it. CDR3 region: CAISESQDVGEQYF. At the DNA level, the sequence is TGTGCCATCAGTGAGTCGCAGGATGTTGGCGAGCAGTACTTC.